These 8 T cell receptor beta chains share one sample of origin, sequenced in a study of radiation and T cells in renal cell carcinoma (TCRdb year 2020). The library was generated by the immunoSEQ multiplex PCR assay. As stored in TCRdb, this immuneACCESS dataset retains in-frame rearrangements with V and J assigned. A fraction of the clones does not appear; measured against another copy, unresolved V genes explain less than half of the discrepancy, and the remainder lacks a known reason. This sample is represented by 150,000 or so clones; 88% of them were singletons. 4.1% of the sample comes from the top ten. Reading the label with the study, this specimen's time point is: baseline pretreatment blood. The sample's treatment or condition label, in plain terms: 15 Gy SBRT to primary tumor, nephrectomy 4 weeks later. The material sequenced was blood, taken from a patient whose treatment included radiotherapy and nephrectomy. Receptors were obtained from a woman in her 70s with renal cell carcinoma.

This chain connects TRBV2 to TRBJ1-5; D is uncertain. V lost 6 bases and J lost 5, with 5 bases in between. The CDR3 covers 11 residues. CDR1 is SNHLY, CDR2 FYNNEI, per germline. Here the CDR3 DNA reads TGTGCCAGCAGGGCAGATCAGCCCCAGCATTTT. This sequence encodes CASRADQPQHF.

This clone showed up just once. The chain couples TRBV30 to TRBJ2-7, with D perhaps being TRBD1 or TRBD2 (5 bases each). The CDR3 consists of 14 residues. V dropped 3 bases and J dropped 7 bases, with 19 bases sitting between them. Germline values: CDR1 GTSNPN, CDR2 SVGIG (reference sequence). The CDR3 loop is CAWSEGTASAEQYF. The DNA of the CDR3 is TGTGCCTGGAGCGAGGGGACGGCTTCTGCTGAGCAGTACTTC. Full variable domain (remainder filled in from reference TRBV30 and TRBJ2-7): SQTIHQWPATLVQPVGSPLSLECTVEGTSNPNLYWYRQAAGRGLQLLFYSVGIGQISSEVPQNLSASRPQDRQFILSSKKLLLSDSGFYLCAWSEGTASAEQYFGPGTRLTVT.

This clone has only a few counts. This rearrangement joins TRBV7-9 to TRBJ1-4; D perhaps matches TRBD1 (5 bases). V lost 5 bases, J lost 8 bases, and 18 bases lay in between. The CDR3 is 15 amino acids. CDR1 and CDR2 (germline): SEHNR, FQNEAQ (reference sequence). This CDR3 reads CASSKGSGSYEKLFF. The CDR3 nucleotides are TGTGCCAGCAGCAAGGGGTCTGGGTCATACGAAAAACTGTTTTTT.

The chain is built from TRBV11-2 and TRBJ1-6; possible D gene TRBD1, 5 bases. The V and J ends lost 4 bases and 8 bases respectively, with 9 bases between them. Germline assignment: CDR1 SGHAT and CDR2 FQNNGV. This CDR3 is 13 amino acids long. The CDR3 DNA reads as TGTGCCAGCAGCTCCGGGGCTCATTCACCCCTCCACTTT. Protein sequence: CASSSGAHSPLHF.

To note about this clone: One junction end disagrees with the germline gene, perhaps due to a read error. The chain carries TRBV7-7 and TRBJ2-2; D unresolved. The length of the CDR3 is 16 residues. Per the germline V gene, CDR1 is SSHAT and CDR2 is FNYEAQ (reference sequence). This CDR3 reads CASSPRQPGNTGELFF. In nucleotides, the CDR3 is TGTGCTAGCAGCCCTCGACAACCGGGGAACACCGGGGAGCTGTTTTTT.

A few counts support this clone. This chain links TRBV5-1 with TRBJ2-7, with unresolved D. The CDR3 consists of 14 residues. Per the germline V gene, CDR1 is SGHRS and CDR2 is YFSETQ. Trimming removed 3 bases from V and 0 bases from J, with 10 bases in between. For the CDR3, the DNA is TGCGCCAGCAGCTCAGAGGAGAGCTCCTACGAGCAGTACTTC. Amino acids: CASSSEESSYEQYF.

The gene calls are TRBV30 and TRBJ1-1; D ambiguous. CDR1 is GTSNPN, CDR2 SVGIG, per germline (reference sequence). V lost 0 bases and J 13 bases, leaving 24 bases between the germline ends. This CDR3 is built from 15 residues. For the CDR3, the DNA is TGTGCCTGGAGTGTATCCCCTTTGATGGTCAGATTTATTTTCTTT. Translating it yields CAWSVSPLMVRFIFF.

Here the CDR3 reads CASSLEGTENYEQYF. The CDR3 coding sequence is TGTGCCAGCAGCTTAGAGGGGACAGAGAACTACGAGCAGTACTTC. The gene calls are TRBV11-3 and TRBJ2-7, with 7 bases identical to TRBD1. The V gene's germline CDR1 is SGHNT and CDR2 YENEEA. J lost 3 bases, V lost 0 bases, and 5 bases had no gene match. This CDR3 has 15 amino acids. The variable domain in full, completed from reference TRBV11-3 and TRBJ2-7, reads EAGVVQSPRYKIIEKKQPVAFWCNPISGHNTLYWYLQNLGQGPELLIRYENEEAVDDSQLPKDRFSAERLKGVDSTLKIQPAELGDSAVYLCASSLEGTENYEQYFGPGTRLTVT.